The rows below give T cell receptor beta chains drawn from one sample of a study of blood T cell repertoires in COVID-19. Method: immunoSEQ multiplex PCR; TCRdb's copy keeps in-frame clones and lacks some. The sample includes fewer than 250,000 clones, around 80% of them seen just once. Sequencing was carried out using peripheral blood. These receptors all come from a man aged 30 to 39 with active or convalescent COVID-19. The CDR3 runs from the conserved cysteine through the conserved F or W. The D gene is left open where the match is weak. Rows give clone size only sometimes, using once, few, many, or a class for an expanded clone.

TRBJ2-7 | TRBV5-1 | . | . | CASSPLLGGSGQYF | TGCGCCAGCTCCCCTCTCCTCGGGGGATCCGGGCAGTACTTC
TRBJ1-2 | TRBV7-2 | . | . | CASSSRAGFEGYTF | TGTGCCAGCAGCTCGCGAGCAGGGTTTGAAGGCTACACCTTC
TRBJ2-2 | TRBV19 | . | . | CASKYSPNTGELFF | TGTGCCAGTAAATATAGCCCGAACACCGGGGAGCTGTTTTTT
TRBJ2-3 | TRBV19 | . | . | CASSPRATLFPSTDTQYF | TGTGCCAGTAGTCCCAGGGCTACTCTCTTTCCTAGCACAGATACGCAGTATTTT
TRBJ1-4 | TRBV28 | . | . | CATPELPRHEKLFF | TGTGCCACCCCGGAGTTACCTAGGCATGAAAAACTGTTTTTT
TRBJ1-2 | TRBV6-2/TRBV6-3 | . | . | CASSYRSNYGYTF | TGTGCCAGCAGTTACCGGTCTAACTATGGCTACACCTTC
TRBJ2-7 | TRBV28 | TRBD1 | . | CASSGDRLNEQYF | TGTGCCAGCAGTGGGGACAGGTTGAACGAGCAGTACTTC
TRBJ2-7 | TRBV19 | TRBD1 | . | CASSIGGDRAAEQYF | TGTGCCAGTAGTATAGGAGGGGACAGGGCAGCCGAGCAGTACTTC
TRBJ2-7 | TRBV28 | TRBD2 | . | CASSGQVFLSGRRSSYEQYF | TGTGCCAGTTCCGGACAGGTTTTTTTAAGCGGGAGGCGGAGCTCCTACGAGCAGTACTTC
TRBJ2-7 | TRBV28 | . | . | CASRGLYEQYF | TGTGCCAGCAGGGGGCTCTACGAGCAGTACTTC
TRBJ1-1 | TRBV19 | . | . | CASNPRQEIGTEAFF | TGTGCCAGTAATCCCCGACAGGAGATAGGCACTGAAGCTTTCTTT
TRBJ1-4 | TRBV14 | . | . | CASSPRGDEKLFF | TGTGCCAGCAGTCCCCGCGGGGATGAAAAACTGTTTTTT
TRBJ1-2 | TRBV19 | TRBD1 | . | CASSLTGGILTF | TGTGCCAGTAGTCTGACAGGGGGAATCTTAACCTTC
TRBJ2-7 | TRBV6-2/TRBV6-3 | . | . | CASSGGGGTSYEQYF | TGTGCCAGCAGTGGAGGAGGAGGGACCTCCTACGAGCAGTACTTC
TRBJ2-3 | TRBV7-9 | TRBD1 | . | CASSLPGDSRTDTQYF | TGTGCCAGCAGCTTACCCGGGGACAGCCGCACAGATACGCAGTATTTT
TRBJ2-7 | TRBV5-6 | . | . | CASSRYEQSYEQYF | TGTGCCAGCAGCCGATACGAACAGAGCTACGAGCAGTACTTC
TRBJ1-6 | TRBV30 | TRBD1 | . | CAWSPHRGRRSSYNSPLHF | TGTGCCTGGAGTCCTCACAGGGGGAGACGTAGCTCCTATAATTCACCCCTCCACTTT
TRBJ2-1 | TRBV4-3 | TRBD2 | . | CASSVGLAGDRQTEQFF | TGCGCCAGCAGCGTCGGACTAGCGGGAGATAGGCAGACTGAGCAGTTCTTC
TRBJ1-2 | TRBV6-2/TRBV6-3 | . | . | CASSYAAGLTF | TGTGCCAGCAGTTACGCGGCAGGACTCACCTTC
TRBJ2-1 | TRBV20-1 | . | once | CSASKEVYNEQFF | TGCAGTGCTAGTAAAGAGGTTTACAATGAGCAGTTCTTC
TRBJ1-2 | TRBV28 | . | . | CASRPTGRAYGYTF | TGTGCCAGCAGGCCTACCGGCAGGGCCTATGGCTACACCTTC
TRBJ1-2 | TRBV27 | . | . | CASSLQGYSGYTF | TGTGCCAGCAGTTTACAGGGGTACAGTGGCTACACCTTC
TRBJ1-6 | TRBV7-6 | . | many | CASSLVQGGNSPLHF | TGTGCCAGCAGCTTAGTGCAGGGTGGGAATTCACCCCTCCACTTT
TRBJ1-1 | TRBV2 | TRBD1 | . | CASSTTGASTEAFF | TGTGCCAGCAGTACGACAGGGGCGAGCACTGAAGCTTTCTTT
TRBJ2-2 | TRBV5-8 | TRBD1 | . | CASSDRDRGAGELFF | TGTGCCAGCAGCGACCGGGACAGGGGGGCCGGGGAGCTGTTTTTT
TRBJ2-2 | TRBV18 | TRBD1 | . | CASSQQGATNTGELFF | TGTGCCAGCTCTCAACAGGGGGCTACGAACACCGGGGAGCTGTTTTTT
TRBJ2-3 | TRBV10-2 | . | once | CASKAEATDTQYF | TGCGCCAGCAAGGCGGAGGCCACAGATACGCAGTATTTT
TRBJ2-7 | TRBV14 | . | . | CASSRTPPGAYEQYF | TGTGCCAGCAGCCGGACTCCCCCGGGCGCCTACGAGCAGTACTTC
TRBJ2-7 | TRBV12-3/TRBV12-4 | . | many | CASSLGVSDEQYF | TGTGCCAGCAGTTTAGGGGTGAGCGACGAGCAGTACTTC
TRBJ2-3 | TRBV9 | TRBD2 | . | CASSGAPASGGVTQYF | TGTGCCAGCAGCGGAGCCCCGGCTAGCGGGGGGGTTACGCAGTATTTT
TRBJ2-1 | TRBV7-6 | . | . | CASSLTDNEQFF | TGTGCCAGCAGTCTAACAGACAATGAGCAGTTCTTC
TRBJ1-1 | TRBV5-1 | TRBD1 | . | CASSFTPFTGGNGDTEAFF | TGCGCCAGCAGCTTCACACCCTTCACAGGGGGCAATGGCGACACTGAAGCTTTCTTT
TRBJ1-1 | TRBV5-1 | . | . | CASSLGAGTEAFF | TGCGCCAGCAGCTTGGGGGCAGGCACTGAAGCTTTCTTT
TRBJ1-1 | TRBV4-3 | . | . | CASSQIGDYTEAFF | TGCGCCAGCAGCCAGATTGGGGACTACACTGAAGCTTTCTTT
TRBJ2-1 | TRBV5-1 | . | once | CASSLEASASDEQFF | TGCGCCAGCAGCTTGGAAGCCAGCGCCAGCGATGAGCAGTTCTTC
TRBJ2-3 | TRBV19 | . | . | CASRAGGTTDTQYF | TGTGCCAGTAGGGCCGGCGGGACCACAGATACGCAGTATTTT
TRBJ2-7 | TRBV27 | TRBD1 | . | CASSPSQGAYEQYF | TGTGCCAGCAGTCCATCACAGGGGGCCTACGAGCAGTACTTC
TRBJ1-2 | TRBV6-5 | . | . | CASSYEAGAYYGYTF | TGTGCCAGCAGTTACGAGGCAGGGGCCTACTATGGCTACACCTTC
TRBJ1-5 | TRBV6-5 | . | few | CASSRRGTNQPQHF | TGTGCCAGCAGTAGAAGGGGGACCAATCAGCCCCAGCATTTT
TRBJ1-1 | TRBV6-5 | . | . | CASSYSNRRNTEAFF | TGTGCCAGCAGTTACTCGAACAGGCGGAACACTGAAGCTTTCTTT
TRBJ2-7 | TRBV5-1 | TRBD2 | . | CASSQTSGPYEQYF | TGCGCCAGCAGCCAGACTAGCGGACCCTACGAGCAGTACTTC
TRBJ1-1 | TRBV30 | TRBD1 | . | CAWSGPGQGRPNTEAFF | TGTGCCTGGAGTGGTCCGGGACAGGGGAGACCTAACACTGAAGCTTTCTTT
TRBJ1-1 | TRBV19 | . | . | CASTKGDTIVSTEAFF | TGTGCCAGTACCAAAGGGGATACGATAGTGAGCACTGAAGCTTTCTTT
TRBJ2-5 | TRBV7-2 | . | . | CASSSSAGLQETQYF | TGTGCCAGCTCCTCATCGGCGGGACTCCAAGAGACCCAGTACTTC
TRBJ2-2 | TRBV4-1 | TRBD2 | . | CASSQGGLAGRRNTGELFF | TGCGCCAGCAGCCAAGGGGGACTAGCGGGCCGCCGGAACACCGGGGAGCTGTTTTTT